Listed below are T cell receptor beta chains from one sample, sequenced in a study of OX40 agonist ivuxolimab in advanced cancers. Here immunoSEQ multiplex PCR was the method, and the copy in TCRdb shows in-frame clones only, minus some. The repertoire holds about 64,000 clones, under 90% seen once, with 1.2% in the top ten. The input for sequencing was CD4+ or CD8+ T cells sorted from blood, taken in a trial of the OX40 agonist ivuxolimab. The receptors derive from an adult with an advanced solid tumor such as melanoma, head and neck, liver or kidney cancer. Each CDR3 is given with its conserved first and last residue. The order of the fields is V gene, clone size, D gene, J gene, CDR3 length, CDR3 DNA, CDR3 protein. The D gene is left open where the match is weak. Expanded clones get a size class; other rows say once, few or many, or leave the size out.

TRBV9	-	TRBD1	TRBJ2-7	15	TGTGCCAGCAGCGTACAGGGGGCCCCCAACTACGAGCAGTACTTC	CASSVQGAPNYEQYF
TRBV27	-	-	TRBJ2-7	17	TGTGCCAGCAAGGGAACAGGCATTAAGAGGGGTTCCTACGAGCAGTACTTC	CASKGTGIKRGSYEQYF
TRBV6-1	-	TRBD1	TRBJ1-2	15	TGTGCCAGCAATGATCGACAGGGGGCACCCTATGGCTACACCTTC	CASNDRQGAPYGYTF
TRBV7-2	-	-	TRBJ2-3	13	TGTGCCAGCAGCTTCCTAGGGGCAGATACGCAGTATTTT	CASSFLGADTQYF
TRBV2	-	TRBD1	TRBJ1-5	15	TGTGCCAGCAATCGGGACAGGGGGCTGAATCAGCCCCAGCATTTT	CASNRDRGLNQPQHF
TRBV6-1	-	-	TRBJ2-6	13	TGTGCCAGCAGTGAAACTGGGGCCAACGTCCTGACTTTC	CASSETGANVLTF
TRBV6-4	once	-	TRBJ1-5	15	TGTGCCAGCAGCGGGGCAGGGATCTCTTCTCAGCCCCAGCATTTT	CASSGAGISSQPQHF
TRBV14	few	-	TRBJ1-6	13	TGTGCCAGCAGCCTCTTCCCTACAGCGGCCCTCCACTTT	CASSLFPTAALHF
TRBV6-6	few	TRBD1	TRBJ1-6	15	TGTGCCAGCAGCCACCAGACAGGGCATAATTCACCCCTCCACTTT	CASSHQTGHNSPLHF
TRBV19	-	TRBD1	TRBJ1-1	15	TGTGCCAGTAGTAGAAACAGGGGGATGAACACTGAAGCTTTCTTT	CASSRNRGMNTEAFF
TRBV30	-	TRBD1	TRBJ1-6	15	TGTGCCTGGGAACTTGGGAGACAGGGTAATTCACCCCTCCACTTT	CAWELGRQGNSPLHF
TRBV5-1	few	-	TRBJ1-4	14	TGCGCCAGCAGCTTTGGGCAGGGAAAAGAAAAACTGTTTTTT	CASSFGQGKEKLFF
TRBV27	-	-	TRBJ1-2	13	TGTGCCAGCAGTTTACGAGAAAACTATGGCTACACCTTC	CASSLRENYGYTF
TRBV7-2	-	TRBD2	TRBJ2-2	15	TGTGCCAGCAGCTCGGAGCGGGGGGGCACCGGGGAGCTGTTTTTT	CASSSERGGTGELFF
TRBV30	-	TRBD2	TRBJ2-7	14	TGTGCCTGGAGTCCCGGGACTAGCCCCTACGAGCAGTACTTC	CAWSPGTSPYEQYF
TRBV6-5	-	-	TRBJ1-1	13	TGTGCCAGCAGTTACTCAGACCGAAAAGAAGCTTTCTTT	CASSYSDRKEAFF
TRBV15	-	-	TRBJ1-4	13	TGTGCCACCAGCAGAGGGACAGTTGAAAAACTGTTTTTT	CATSRGTVEKLFF
TRBV5-4	-	-	TRBJ2-5	14	TGTGCCAGCAGCCCTCTAAACAGGGAAGAGACCCAGTACTTC	CASSPLNREETQYF
TRBV6-1	-	-	TRBJ1-2	12	TGTGCCAGCAACGAGAGAGGCTATGGCTACACCTTC	CASNERGYGYTF
TRBV4-2	few	-	TRBJ1-6	16	TGTGCCAGCAGCCAAGAGTCCGGGCAGGGAAATTCACCCCTCCACTTT	CASSQESGQGNSPLHF
TRBV5-1	-	-	TRBJ1-4	14	TGCGCCAGCAGCCCGGGGCGGGAGCGAGAAAAACTGTTTTTT	CASSPGREREKLFF
TRBV30	-	-	TRBJ1-1	12	TGTGCCGTGGAACGGCCGAACACTGAAGCTTTCTTT	CAVERPNTEAFF
TRBV7-6	-	-	TRBJ1-2	19	TGTGCCAGCAGCCCGCTTCTCGTATCCAGACTTCTAGCTAACTATGGCTACACCTTC	CASSPLLVSRLLANYGYTF
TRBV27	-	-	TRBJ1-4	13	TGTGCCAGCAGAGGAGAGAATAATGAAAAACTGTTTTTT	CASRGENNEKLFF
TRBV6-1	once	-	TRBJ2-5	15	TGTGCCAGCAGCTTTGTTGGGGGGATCCAAGAGACCCAGTACTTC	CASSFVGGIQETQYF
TRBV2	-	-	TRBJ2-2	13	TGTGCCAGCAGTGGGGGGCCCACCGGGGAGCTGTTTTTT	CASSGGPTGELFF
TRBV7-3	-	TRBD2	TRBJ2-1	15	TGTGCCAGCAGCTTAGGCGGGGGCTCCTACAATGAGCAGTTCTTC	CASSLGGGSYNEQFF
TRBV15	few	TRBD1	TRBJ1-2	13	TGTGCCACCAGCAGATCTACGGACAGGGGAGAGCTCTTC	CATSRSTDRGELF
TRBV16	-	-	TRBJ1-3	16	TGTGCCAGCAGCCAACAGGGGCTCGTGGCTGGAAACACCATATATTTT	CASSQQGLVAGNTIYF
TRBV27	-	TRBD1	TRBJ2-7	16	TGTGCCAGCAGTTTATCATGGACAGGGGATACCTACGAGCAGTACTTC	CASSLSWTGDTYEQYF
TRBV4-1	-	-	TRBJ1-1	13	TGCGCCAGCAGCCAAGCCTCGACCCCAAATAGGGTCTTT	CASSQASTPNRVF
TRBV10-3	-	-	TRBJ1-4	16	TGTGCCATCAGTGACAAAACAGGACCAACTAATGAAAAACTGTTTTTT	CAISDKTGPTNEKLFF
TRBV19	-	TRBD1	TRBJ1-1	15	TGTGCCAGTAGTATCAACCCGACAGGGCACACTGAAGCTTTCTTT	CASSINPTGHTEAFF
TRBV20-1	-	-	TRBJ1-2	11	TGCAGTGCTAGAAGGGGGTGGGGCTACACCTTC	CSARRGWGYTF
TRBV5-1	-	-	TRBJ1-2	15	TGCGCCAGCAGCTCTCCCGACATCCTAGATTATGGCTACACCTTC	CASSSPDILDYGYTF
TRBV29-1	-	TRBD1	TRBJ2-7	16	TGCAGCGTTGTGGGGACCCCACAGGGGGCGTTCTACGAGCAGTACTTC	CSVVGTPQGAFYEQYF
TRBV7-6	-	TRBD2	TRBJ2-3	16	TGTGCCAGCAGCTTGGGACTAGCGGGGGGCCGAGATACGCAGTATTTT	CASSLGLAGGRDTQYF
TRBV7-2	-	TRBD1	TRBJ1-1	15	TGTGCCAGCAGAGGGACAGTCCTTATGAACACTGAAGCTTTCTTT	CASRGTVLMNTEAFF
TRBV11-3	-	-	TRBJ2-1	15	TGTGCCAGCAGCTTCGGGAGAAGCTCCTACAATGAGCAGTTCTTC	CASSFGRSSYNEQFF
TRBV2	-	-	TRBJ2-7	15	TGTGCCAGCAGTGAAAGCCAGGGGGGATTCTACGAGCAGTACTTC	CASSESQGGFYEQYF
TRBV5-1	-	TRBD2	TRBJ2-3	18	TGCGCCAGCAGCGCGGGGGGCCGGGGGGGCCCCCTCACAGATACGCAGTATTTT	CASSAGGRGGPLTDTQYF
TRBV9	-	-	TRBJ2-1	15	TGTGCCAGCAGCGAGCAGGCGAGCTCCTACAATGAGCAGTTCTTC	CASSEQASSYNEQFF
TRBV5-1	-	-	TRBJ1-2	12	TGCGCCAGCAGCTTGGACGGTGATGGCTACACCTTC	CASSLDGDGYTF
TRBV9	-	TRBD2	TRBJ2-1	16	TGTGCCAGCAGCGTAGCGACTAGCGGGGGCCAGGGTGAGCAGTTCTTC	CASSVATSGGQGEQFF
TRBV15	once	-	TRBJ2-2	15	TGTGCCACCAGCAGCCCGGTTAGGAACACCGGGGAGCTGTTTTTT	CATSSPVRNTGELFF
TRBV7-2	-	-	TRBJ1-2	12	TGTGCCAGCAGCTGGGCCGATTATGGCTACACCTTC	CASSWADYGYTF
TRBV5-6	-	-	TRBJ1-1	13	TGTGCCAGCAGCGCCGGGGTAAACACTGAAGCTTTCTTT	CASSAGVNTEAFF
TRBV14	-	TRBD1	TRBJ1-2	16	TGTGCCAGCAGCCCAAGGGACAGGGTTGTTAACTATGGCTACACCTTC	CASSPRDRVVNYGYTF